One sample yielded the 11 T cell receptor beta chains listed below, sequenced in a study of response to subunit inactivated influenza vaccine. TCRdb called the RT-PCR reads again in MiXCR, with one record for every CDR3 protein. The sample contains over 400,000 distinct CDR3 sequences, 9.5% to 13% of which appear only once. The source was PBMCs from blood, collected roughly 48 days after vaccination. These receptors originate from a middle-aged man who received an inactivated influenza vaccine.

This chain joins TRBV19 and TRBJ2-5; D might be TRBD1 (5 bases). CDR1 is LNHDA and CDR2 is SQIVND in the germline V gene (reference sequence). The CDR3 consists of 12 residues. Trimming stripped 7 bases from V and 5 bases from J, with 11 bases between. CDR3 sequence (DNA): TGTGCCAGTAAAGGGGTACGGGAGACCCAGTACTTC. This gives the protein CASKGVRETQYF.

A few counts support this clonotype. The chain has TRBV12-3 or TRBV12-4 and TRBJ1-4; 7 bases align to TRBD1. The CDR3 has 15 amino acids. V was pared by 5 bases and J by 3 bases, with 6 bases of the junction left unmatched. The CDR3 DNA reads TGTGCCAGCAGTCCGGGGACAGCTTCTAATGAAAAACTGTTTTTT. Translated, it gives CASSPGTASNEKLFF.

V gene TRBV28 combines with J gene TRBJ2-5, with D uncertain. V lost 4 bases, J lost 2 bases, and 8 bases lay in between. The CDR3 length is 13 residues. Germline CDR1 MDHEN, CDR2 SYDVKM. This CDR3 is CASSSEIQETQYF. The CDR3 bases are TGTGCCAGCAGTTCAGAGATTCAAGAGACCCAGTACTTC. Full variable domain (rest looked up from reference TRBV28 and TRBJ2-5): DVKVTQSSRYLVKRTGEKVFLECVQDMDHENMFWYRQDPGLGLRLIYFSYDVKMKEKGDIPEGYSVSREKKERFSLILESASTNQTSMYLCASSSEIQETQYFGPGTRLLVL.

This clonotype was recorded a few times. This chain uses TRBV7-9 with TRBJ2-7, with D perhaps TRBD1 or TRBD2 (5 bases each). Between the trimmed V and J ends, which lost 5 bases and 2 bases, there was a span of 16 bases. CDR3 length: 15 amino acids. The V gene's germline CDR1 is SEHNR and CDR2 FQNEAQ (reference sequence). CDR3 nucleotides: TGTGCCAGCAGCGCCAGGGACGGAGCTCCCTACGAGCAGTACTTC. Its protein product is CASSARDGAPYEQYF.

This clonotype was recorded at least ten times. The rearrangement joins TRBV5-1 to TRBJ2-7; 8 bases agree with TRBD1. CDR3 length: 14 amino acids. J gave up 0 bases and V 2 bases, and 1 base lay outside the gene matches. Germline CDR1 and CDR2: SGHRS and YFSETQ. Here the CDR3 DNA reads TGCGCCAGCAGCTTACAGGGGGTCTCCTACGAGCAGTACTTC. It codes for CASSLQGVSYEQYF.

This clonotype occurred a few times. The chain carries TRBV5-1 and TRBJ1-5, with D perhaps TRBD1 (5 bases). Germline CDR1 is SGHRS and CDR2 is YFSETQ. V was shortened by 2 bases and J by 6 bases, with 15 bases between the two germline ends. CDR3 length equals 15 residues. The CDR3 nucleotides read TGCGCCAGCAGCTTTCGGGGGGTTGTTCGTCAGCCCCAGCATTTT. Its protein product is CASSFRGVVRQPQHF. The variable domain in full, with the rest retrieved from reference TRBV5-1 and TRBJ1-5, is KAGVTQTPRYLIKTRGQQVTLSCSPISGHRSVSWYQQTPGQGLQFLFEYFSETQRNKGNFPGRFSGRQFSNSRSEMNVSTLELGDSALYLCASSFRGVVRQPQHFGDGTRLSIL.

This clonotype was counted between two and nine times. This rearrangement joins TRBV6-5 to TRBJ2-3; possibly TRBD1 for D (5 bases). The germline gives CDR1 MNHEY, CDR2 SVGAGI. CDR3 length: 16 residues. The ends were cut back, 0 bases at V and 2 bases at J, with 12 bases in the middle. In DNA, the CDR3 is TGTGCCAGCAGTTACTCGAGTGAACAGGACACAGATACGCAGTATTTT. This encodes CASSYSSEQDTDTQYF.

This clonotype was detected only a few times. V and J are TRBV7-9 and TRBJ2-3; no firm D call. The length of the CDR3 is 13 residues. Trimming removed 0 bases at V and 6 bases at J, with 7 bases between. Germline CDR1 reads SEHNR; CDR2 reads FQNEAQ (reference sequence). CDR3 residues: CASSLAASDTQYF. DNA for the CDR3: TGTGCCAGCAGCTTAGCGGCTTCGGATACGCAGTATTTT.

This clonotype was detected a few times. CDR3 sequence: CASNLGQSMNTEAFF. The CDR3 bases are TGTGCCAGCAACCTCGGACAGTCGATGAACACTGAAGCTTTCTTT. This rearrangement joins TRBV2 to TRBJ1-1, with D perhaps TRBD1 (6 bases). Per the germline V gene, CDR1 is SNHLY and CDR2 is FYNNEI. The V end lost 7 bases, the J end lost 0 bases, and 15 bases lay between the germline ends. The length of the CDR3 is 15 residues.

There are many counts of this clonotype. This sequence joins TRBV5-1 and TRBJ1-1, with 8 bases identical to TRBD1. CDR3 length: 13 residues. The junction had 5 bases not matched to a gene; V was cut back by 7 bases and J by 3 bases. Germline V lookup: CDR1 SGHRS, CDR2 YFSETQ. CDR3 residues: CASRQGTDTEAFF. The CDR3 nucleotides are TGCGCCAGCCGACAGGGGACGGACACTGAAGCTTTCTTT.

The sample holds many counts of this clonotype. The CDR3 loop reads CASSRGGRGGYTF. For the CDR3, the DNA is TGTGCCAGCAGCCGAGGGGGTAGGGGGGGCTACACCTTC. The chain employs TRBV7-2 and TRBJ1-2; tentative D call: TRBD1 (6 bases). Trimming removed 5 bases at V and 8 bases at J, with 15 bases between. The CDR3 is 13 amino acids. CDR1 is SGHTA, CDR2 FQGNSA, per germline.